This T cell receptor beta chain was retrieved from a study of T cell responses to AZD1222 COVID-19 vaccine. The repertoire was sequenced with immunoSEQ multiplex PCR; TCRdb's copy has only in-frame clones and lacks some. The table includes roughly 150,000 clones, around 94% detected once. With V trimmed by 1 base and J by 9 bases, 6 bases remained unmatched. Germline CDR1 SGHVS, CDR2 FQNEAQ. The CDR3 sequence is 14 residues long. The sequencing here drew on peripheral blood, taken 28 days after the second AZD1222 dose. The chain couples TRBV7-8 to TRBJ2-1; TRBD2 agrees at 7 bases. The origin of this receptor is an adult who received the AZD1222 COVID-19 vaccine. The CDR3 region is CASSLGLALTEQFF. Written as DNA, the CDR3 is TGTGCCAGCAGCTTAGGACTAGCCCTGACTGAGCAGTTCTTC.